The 20 T cell receptor beta chains reported below all come from one sample, sequenced in a study of ipilimumab plus nivolumab after autologous stem cell transplantation. The repertoire was sequenced with immunoSEQ multiplex PCR; TCRdb's copy has only in-frame clones and lacks some. Of approximately 15,000 clones in the sample, more than 60% were seen once. The specimen comprised PBMCs, sampled in a trial of ipilimumab plus nivolumab as post-transplant consolidation. The receptor source for this set is a male donor with diffuse large B-cell lymphoma.

The genes are TRBV11-3 and TRBJ1-6; D ambiguous. Trimming left V 1 base short and J 6 bases short, with 19 bases between. The CDR3 is made up of 18 amino acids. The germline V gene has CDR1 SGHNT and CDR2 YENEEA. CDR3 in DNA: TGTGCCAGCAGCTTAGCCTCCCAAAGCAAGGGAGGTAATTCACCCCTCCACTTT. Translating gives CASSLASQSKGGNSPLHF.

The chain employs TRBV28 and TRBJ2-3, with 8 positions matching TRBD2. Germline CDR1 is MDHEN and CDR2 is SYDVKM. Trimming at V came to 5 bases and at J to 2 bases, leaving 6 bases not matched to a gene. This CDR3 region has 15 residues. CDR3 bases: TGTGCCAGCAGTAGGCGGGGGGTCAACACAGATACGCAGTATTTT. The encoded protein is CASSRRGVNTDTQYF.

This clone was observed a single time. The V and J genes are TRBV28 and TRBJ1-1, with TRBD1 as a possible D gene (6 bases). The CDR3 contains 13 residues. The V gene's germline CDR1 is MDHEN and CDR2 SYDVKM. The germline V and J ends were trimmed by 6 bases and 6 bases, with 14 bases remaining between them. The CDR3 DNA reads TGTGCCAGCAGCGTAGGGGGGGGTGCTGAAGCTTTCTTT. This codes for CASSVGGGAEAFF.

The rearrangement uses TRBV9 and TRBJ2-5; either TRBD1 or TRBD2 may fit D (5 bases each). The CDR3 has 15 residues. From germline, CDR1 is SGDLS and CDR2 YYNGEE. V lost 0 bases to trimming and J lost 3 bases, with 12 bases between them. The CDR3 here is CASSVGDRAEETQYF. The DNA of the CDR3 is TGTGCCAGCAGCGTAGGGGACCGGGCCGAAGAGACCCAGTACTTC.

The V gene is TRBV7-8, the J gene TRBJ2-1, with 11 bases that match TRBD1. This CDR3 has 16 amino acids. The J segment lost 8 bases and the V segment lost 7 bases, leaving 13 bases of the junction unmatched. Germline assignment: CDR1 SGHVS and CDR2 FQNEAQ. In DNA form, the CDR3 reads TGTGCCAGCACCAAGGCGGGACAGGGGGAGTTCCATGAGCAGTTCTTC. Translated, it gives CASTKAGQGEFHEQFF.

The chain is built from TRBV2 and TRBJ1-1; a weak D match, TRBD1 (6 bases). Per germline, CDR1 SNHLY and CDR2 FYNNEI. Trimming removed 5 bases at V and 11 bases at J, with 12 bases between. The CDR3 is 11 amino acids. CDR3 amino acids: CASSITGIAFF. CDR3 DNA: TGTGCCAGCAGTATAACAGGGATCGCTTTCTTT.

The chain has TRBV12-5 and TRBJ2-7, with a possible D match to TRBD2 (6 bases). Trimming took 4 bases from V and 6 from J, leaving 13 bases between them. The germline V gene encodes CDR1 LGHNT and CDR2 FRNRAP. The CDR3 is 13 residues long. DNA for the CDR3: TGTGCTAGTGGTTCGGGACTTCTTTTCGAGCAGTACTTC. It specifies CASGSGLLFEQYF.

This chain uses TRBV25-1 with TRBJ1-5, with D perhaps matching TRBD1 (6 bases). Trimming removed 5 bases from V and 7 bases from J, with 15 bases in between. CDR3 length equals 14 residues. Germline V gene sequence: CDR1 MGHDK, CDR2 SYGVNS. CDR3 DNA sequence: TGTGCCAGCAGTCCCCCGGGGGCCAGACAGCCCCAGCATTTT. Encoded protein: CASSPPGARQPQHF.

The genes are TRBV5-1 and TRBJ1-1; possibly TRBD1 for D (5 bases). Germline V gene sequence: CDR1 SGHRS, CDR2 YFSETQ. The CDR3 sequence is 13 residues long. V lost 1 base and J lost 3, with 7 bases in between. CDR3 region: CASSLWGDTEAFF. CDR3 in DNA: TGCGCCAGCAGCTTGTGGGGGGACACTGAAGCTTTCTTT.

This clone was detected a few times. The chain uses TRBV19 and TRBJ1-5; D is uncertain. Germline V lookup: CDR1 LNHDA, CDR2 SQIVND (reference sequence). V was clipped by 6 bases and J by 6 bases, with 15 bases between them. The CDR3 runs to 14 residues. CDR3: CASRRVLEGQPQHF. CDR3 bases: TGTGCCAGTAGAAGGGTTCTAGAAGGTCAGCCCCAGCATTTT. The full variable domain, in which reference TRBV19 and TRBJ1-5 provide the parts outside the CDR3, is DGGITQSPKYLFRKEGQNVTLSCEQNLNHDAMYWYRQDPGQGLRLIYYSQIVNDFQKGDIAEGYSVSREKKESFPLTVTSAQKNPTAFYLCASRRVLEGQPQHFGDGTRLSIL.

V and J are TRBV7-9 and TRBJ2-3; TRBD1 agrees at 10 bases. Germline loops: CDR1 SEHNR, CDR2 FQNEAQ (reference sequence). After removal of 5 bases from V and 1 base from J, the junction contained 3 bases not matched to a gene. The CDR3 covers 15 residues. The CDR3 DNA sequence: TGTGCCAGCAGCGGGGGGACAGGGGGCACAGATACGCAGTATTTT. It translates to CASSGGTGGTDTQYF.

This clone was seen a handful of times. The V gene is TRBV2, the J gene TRBJ1-5; D possibly corresponds to TRBD1 (5 bases). Trimming took off 7 bases at V and 6 bases at J, with 16 bases between the two ends. Germline V gives CDR1 SNHLY, CDR2 FYNNEI. This CDR3 region has 14 residues. The CDR3 bases are TGTGCCAGCACCGACCGGGGGTTTCTTCAGCCCCAGCATTTT. It encodes CASTDRGFLQPQHF.

This clone appeared a few times. The rearrangement joins TRBV5-1 to TRBJ2-5, with 8 bases lining up with TRBD2. CDR1 is SGHRS and CDR2 is YFSETQ in the germline V gene. With 4 bases clipped from V and 3 bases from J, the junction kept 11 bases outside the gene matches. CDR3 length: 16 residues. CDR3 in DNA: TGCGCCAGCAGCCCTCGTGGAAGCGGGGGTGAAGAGACCCAGTACTTC. Its translation: CASSPRGSGGEETQYF.

J is TRBJ2-7 and V is TRBV11-3; no definite D call. The ends were cut back, 2 bases at V and 6 bases at J, with 8 bases in the middle. Germline values: CDR1 SGHNT, CDR2 YENEEA. This CDR3 is 12 amino acids long. The CDR3 DNA reads TGTGCCAGCAGCTTATCCAACTCCGAGCAGTACTTC. It is translated as CASSLSNSEQYF. The full variable domain, its missing parts supplied by reference TRBV11-3 and TRBJ2-7, is EAGVVQSPRYKIIEKKQPVAFWCNPISGHNTLYWYLQNLGQGPELLIRYENEEAVDDSQLPKDRFSAERLKGVDSTLKIQPAELGDSAVYLCASSLSNSEQYFGPGTRLTVT.

The V call is TRBV9, the J call TRBJ2-2; D is possibly TRBD1 or TRBD2 (5 bases each). The V and J ends lost 4 bases and 5 bases respectively, with 18 bases between them. Germline lookup yields CDR1 SGDLS and CDR2 YYNGEE. The CDR3 covers 16 residues. The CDR3 reads CASSPVGPWGTGELFF. The DNA of the CDR3 is TGTGCCAGCAGCCCAGTAGGGCCCTGGGGGACCGGGGAGCTGTTTTTT.

The J gene is TRBJ2-4, the V gene TRBV4-2, with TRBD1 identical over 10 bases. Germline V CDR1 and CDR2: LGHNA, YNFKEQ. The V segment lost 3 bases and the J segment 9 bases; nucleotides outside the gene matches: 11. The CDR3 is 16 amino acids. CDR3 sequence: CASSQRDRGRDSIQYF. The CDR3 DNA sequence: TGTGCCAGCAGCCAGAGGGACAGGGGAAGGGATAGCATTCAGTACTTC.

In the case of this clone: The CDR3 does not end in the conserved phenylalanine or tryptophan, so this is likely a read error. It is unclear where the CDR3 begins or ends on the DNA, so no DNA is shown, and the CDR3 is as TCRdb lists it. This chain connects TRBV5-1 to TRBJ1-2; the DNA was not compared with TRBD1, the D call given in the table. Including both end residues, the CDR3 is 10 amino acids long. Germline V gene lookup returns CDR1 SGHRS and CDR2 YFSETQ. The chain's CDR3 is CASSPGHGPS.

The V call is TRBV7-3, the J call TRBJ1-1, with TRBD1 as a possible D gene (6 bases). The CDR3 contains 15 residues. The germline CDR1 and CDR2 sequences are SGHTA and FQGTGA. V was trimmed by 2 bases and J by 1 base, leaving 11 bases between them. The CDR3 nucleotides are TGTGCCAGCAGCTTAGAGGCAGGGGCGAACACTGAAGCTTTCTTT. Amino acid sequence: CASSLEAGANTEAFF.

This chain joins TRBV2 and TRBJ1-3, with D unresolved. CDR1 is SNHLY and CDR2 is FYNNEI in the germline V gene. The CDR3 has 14 amino acids. With 2 bases removed from V and 5 bases from J, the gap between germline ends came to 10 bases. In DNA form, the CDR3 reads TGTGCCAGCAGTGAAAGCGACGGCAGAAACACCATATATTTT. It yields the protein CASSESDGRNTIYF.

V gene TRBV10-2 combines with J gene TRBJ1-1; 7 bases are shared with TRBD1. V shed 6 bases, J shed 6 bases, and the junction held 7 bases outside the gene matches. The CDR3 runs 13 residues. The germline V gene has CDR1 WSHSY and CDR2 SAAADI. The CDR3 reads CASSKTGHAEAFF. Here the CDR3 DNA reads TGCGCCAGCAGCAAGACAGGGCACGCTGAAGCTTTCTTT.